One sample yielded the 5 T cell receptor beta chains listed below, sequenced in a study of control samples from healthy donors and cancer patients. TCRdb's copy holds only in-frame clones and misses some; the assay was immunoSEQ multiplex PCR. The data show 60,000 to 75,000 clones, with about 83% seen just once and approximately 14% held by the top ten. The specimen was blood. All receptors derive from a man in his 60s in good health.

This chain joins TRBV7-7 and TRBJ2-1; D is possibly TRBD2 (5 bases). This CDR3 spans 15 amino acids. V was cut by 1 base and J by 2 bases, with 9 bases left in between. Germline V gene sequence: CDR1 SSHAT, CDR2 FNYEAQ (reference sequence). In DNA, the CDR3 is TGTGCCAGCAGCTTAGGGCGGGCCCCCTACAATGAGCAGTTCTTC. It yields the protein CASSLGRAPYNEQFF.

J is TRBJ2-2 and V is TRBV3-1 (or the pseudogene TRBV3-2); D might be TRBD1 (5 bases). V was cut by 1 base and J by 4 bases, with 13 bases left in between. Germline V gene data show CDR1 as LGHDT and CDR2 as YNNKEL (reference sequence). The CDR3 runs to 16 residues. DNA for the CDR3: TGTGCCAGCAGCCAAGTTACGTTTAGGGGCACCGGGGAGCTGTTTTTT. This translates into CASSQVTFRGTGELFF.

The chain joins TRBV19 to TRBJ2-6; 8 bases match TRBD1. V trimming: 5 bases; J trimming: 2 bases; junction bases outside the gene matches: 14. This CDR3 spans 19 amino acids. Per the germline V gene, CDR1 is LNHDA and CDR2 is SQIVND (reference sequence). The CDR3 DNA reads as TGTGCCAGTAGTCGCGCAGGGGGCACATACTCGACTGGGGCCAACGTCCTGACTTTC. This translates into CASSRAGGTYSTGANVLTF.

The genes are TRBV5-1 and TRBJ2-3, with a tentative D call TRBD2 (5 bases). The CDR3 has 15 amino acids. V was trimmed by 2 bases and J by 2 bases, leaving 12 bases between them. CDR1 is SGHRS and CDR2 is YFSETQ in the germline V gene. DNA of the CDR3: TGCGCCAGCAGCTTCAGAACAGACTACACAGATACGCAGTATTTT. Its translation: CASSFRTDYTDTQYF.

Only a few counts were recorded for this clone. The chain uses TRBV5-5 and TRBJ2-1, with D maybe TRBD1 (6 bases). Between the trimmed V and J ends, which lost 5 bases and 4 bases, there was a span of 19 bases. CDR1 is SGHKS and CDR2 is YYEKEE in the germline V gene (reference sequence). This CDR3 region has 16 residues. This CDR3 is CASSYRDTLGYNEQFF. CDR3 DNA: TGTGCCAGCAGTTACCGGGACACCCTAGGTTACAATGAGCAGTTCTTC.